This T cell receptor (beta chain) was observed in a study of cytomegalovirus exposure and HLA in healthy donors. In the study overall: A preliminary data release comprised tens of millions of unique TCRs obtained from HLA-typed donors. Overall study results and limits: In a later analysis, across HLA loci, associated TCR counts were highest for DRB1, lowest for HLA-C. A prior analysis recorded that most TCR beta V segments were productive about 90% or about 30% of the time.

J lost 4 bases, V lost 5 bases, and 7 bases had no gene match. The CDR3 totals 14 residues. Germline V gives CDR1 SGHTA, CDR2 FQGNSA. On this clone: Its antigen is not known.

PCR primers comprised 60 Vbeta and 13 Jbeta primers. Repertoires were generated with immunoSEQ multiplex PCR, while TCRdb's copy carries only in-frame clones and drops some. The data show about 120,000 clones, over 60% seen once. The receptor's source is a woman aged 40 to 55 in good health and CMV-seropositive. V is TRBV7-2 and J is TRBJ1-2; 7 bases align to TRBD1. Sequenced: PBMCs. The CDR3 coding sequence is TGTGCCAGCAGCCAAAGACAGGGAGGCTATGGCTACACCTTC. This translates into CASSQRQGGYGYTF.